A selection of T cell receptor beta chains follows, all from one sample in a study of spatial heterogeneity in lung cancer. MiXCR was run by TCRdb on the 5' RACE reads, yielding one entry per CDR3 protein. This table holds more than 7,500 distinct CDR3 sequences, about 8.8% found once. This specimen consisted of lung tumor tissue, obtained at surgery. These receptors all come from a male donor with early-stage non-small cell lung cancer. CDR3s include the opening cysteine and the closing phenylalanine or tryptophan. Fields, in order: CDR3 length, D gene, J gene, V gene, clone size, CDR3 protein, CDR3 DNA. D genes are given only for firm matches. Clone size appears in some rows only: once, few, many, or a class for an expanded clone.

length: 15
D: -
J: TRBJ1-3
V: TRBV5-1
size: -
CDR3: CASTLDGGSGNTIYF
DNA: TGCGCCAGCACCCTGGACGGAGGCTCTGGAAACACCATATATTTT

length: 16
D: -
J: TRBJ2-1
V: TRBV21-1
size: few
CDR3: CASSPRNGGSGYEQFF
DNA: TGTGCCAGCAGCCCCCGTAATGGCGGGAGTGGGTATGAGCAGTTCTTC

length: 15
D: -
J: TRBJ1-2
V: TRBV20-1
size: many
CDR3: CSARDAAVPLYGYTF
DNA: TGCAGTGCTAGAGATGCCGCCGTCCCCCTCTATGGCTACACCTTC

length: 15
D: -
J: TRBJ1-1
V: TRBV11-2
size: medium-sized
CDR3: CASSPDWSWGTEAFF
DNA: TGTGCCAGCAGCCCCGACTGGAGCTGGGGCACTGAAGCTTTCTTT

length: 13
D: -
J: TRBJ1-1
V: TRBV20-1
size: many
CDR3: CSASQQGLLFAFF
DNA: TGCAGTGCTAGTCAGCAGGGTTTACTATTCGCTTTCTTT

length: 14
D: -
J: TRBJ2-3
V: TRBV29-1
size: many
CDR3: CSVEGAGSTDTQYF
DNA: TGCAGCGTTGAAGGGGCAGGGAGCACAGATACGCAGTATTTT

length: 14
D: TRBD2
J: TRBJ2-3
V: TRBV7-3
size: -
CDR3: CASSSGLATDTQYF
DNA: TGTGCCAGCAGCTCGGGACTAGCGACAGATACGCAGTATTTT

length: 17
D: TRBD1
J: TRBJ1-4
V: TRBV5-4
size: many
CDR3: CASSLVLTGGRDEKLFF
DNA: TGTGCCAGCAGCTTGGTTCTGACAGGGGGCAGGGATGAAAAACTGTTTTTT

length: 14
D: -
J: TRBJ1-1
V: TRBV20-1
size: many
CDR3: CSAGDGRMNTEAFF
DNA: TGCAGTGCTGGGGACGGGAGGATGAACACTGAAGCTTTCTTT

length: 14
D: -
J: TRBJ2-5
V: TRBV29-1
size: many
CDR3: CSTETPFTGETQYF
DNA: TGCAGCACCGAAACTCCCTTCACGGGGGAGACCCAGTACTTC

length: 13
D: TRBD2
J: TRBJ2-2
V: TRBV20-1
size: -
CDR3: CSAQTSGTGELFF
DNA: TGCAGTGCTCAGACTAGCGGCACCGGGGAGCTGTTTTTT

length: 16
D: TRBD1
J: TRBJ2-2
V: TRBV7-3
size: few
CDR3: CASSGAGQGTTGELFF
DNA: TGTGCCAGCAGCGGCGCCGGACAGGGGACCACCGGGGAGCTGTTTTTT

length: 16
D: -
J: TRBJ2-3
V: TRBV7-3
size: few
CDR3: CASSSPLGPRADTQYF
DNA: TGTGCCAGCAGCTCCCCACTAGGCCCCAGGGCAGATACGCAGTATTTT

length: 14
D: -
J: TRBJ2-2
V: TRBV25-1
size: many
CDR3: CASSNPVGPGELFF
DNA: TGTGCCAGCAGTAATCCGGTCGGCCCCGGGGAGCTGTTTTTT

length: 12
D: -
J: TRBJ1-2
V: TRBV29-1
size: few
CDR3: CSVGTEIYGYTF
DNA: TGCAGCGTTGGAACCGAGATCTATGGCTACACCTTC

length: 15
D: -
J: TRBJ2-3
V: TRBV9
size: many
CDR3: CASSVAGRVTDTQYF
DNA: TGTGCCAGCAGCGTAGCTGGCAGGGTTACAGATACGCAGTATTTT

length: 15
D: TRBD1
J: TRBJ2-7
V: TRBV24-1
size: many
CDR3: CATSDRTGAAYEQYF
DNA: TGTGCCACCAGTGACAGGACAGGGGCCGCCTACGAGCAGTACTTC

length: 15
D: -
J: TRBJ2-7
V: TRBV28
size: -
CDR3: CASSLLGARNYEQYF
DNA: TGTGCCAGCAGTCTCCTAGGGGCGCGGAACTACGAGCAGTACTTC

length: 16
D: -
J: TRBJ2-6
V: TRBV11-2
size: many
CDR3: CASSSAPRAGANVLTF
DNA: TGTGCCAGCAGCTCCGCCCCCAGGGCTGGGGCCAACGTCCTGACTTTC

length: 15
D: TRBD1
J: TRBJ1-4
V: TRBV7-3
size: many
CDR3: CASSLTAGGDEKLFF
DNA: TGTGCCAGCAGCTTAACTGCAGGGGGCGATGAAAAACTGTTTTTT

length: 15
D: TRBD1
J: TRBJ1-6
V: TRBV3-1
size: many
CDR3: CASSPTGTGVSPLHF
DNA: TGTGCCAGCAGCCCCACCGGGACAGGGGTATCACCCCTCCACTTT

length: 15
D: TRBD2
J: TRBJ2-1
V: TRBV20-1
size: many
CDR3: CSAGGSGRAGNEQFF
DNA: TGCAGTGCTGGGGGGAGCGGGAGGGCCGGTAATGAGCAGTTCTTC

length: 16
D: -
J: TRBJ1-3
V: TRBV3-1
size: many
CDR3: CASSQGFDIQGNTIYF
DNA: TGTGCCAGCAGCCAAGGTTTTGACATTCAGGGAAACACCATATATTTT

length: 16
D: -
J: TRBJ2-1
V: TRBV4-3
size: few
CDR3: CASSQDLRLEYNEQFF
DNA: TGCGCCAGCAGCCAAGATCTGAGACTAGAGTACAATGAGCAGTTCTTC

length: 17
D: TRBD1
J: TRBJ1-1
V: TRBV7-2
size: few
CDR3: CASSLEGTGGWGTEAFF
DNA: TGTGCCAGCAGCTTAGAGGGGACAGGGGGCTGGGGCACTGAAGCTTTCTTT

length: 14
D: -
J: TRBJ2-5
V: TRBV10-3
size: few
CDR3: CAISASRPRETQYF
DNA: TGTGCCATCAGTGCATCACGGCCCAGGGAGACCCAGTACTTC

length: 12
D: -
J: TRBJ1-2
V: TRBV6-5
size: -
CDR3: CASSFAGNGYTF
DNA: TGTGCCAGCAGTTTCGCGGGGAATGGCTACACCTTC

length: 14
D: -
J: TRBJ2-7
V: TRBV20-1
size: few
CDR3: CSASSGGGGYEQYF
DNA: TGCAGTGCTAGTTCGGGCGGAGGAGGATACGAGCAGTACTTC